These 21 T cell receptor beta chains were all obtained from the same sample, sequenced in a study of T cell repertoires in cytomegalovirus infection. One entry per CDR3 protein results from TCRdb running MiXCR on the reads. Of 150,000 to 200,000 distinct CDR3 sequences listed, 15% to 20% were seen once; the top ten hold less than 3%. The sequenced sample consisted of PBMCs. These receptor sequences come from a human donor in good health (CMV status not recorded). Some clones in this sample may be carry-over from other donors' samples.

This clonotype has just a few counts. The V and J genes are TRBV7-2 and TRBJ2-3; D possibly corresponds to TRBD1 (7 bases). This CDR3 spans 17 amino acids. Germline lookup yields CDR1 SGHTA and CDR2 FQGNSA. The V gene lost 4 bases and the J gene lost 0 bases, with 17 bases spanning the gap. The CDR3 region has the DNA TGTGCCAGCAGCTCCCTAGGGGGCGGGATTAGCACAGATACGCAGTATTTT. The encoded protein is CASSSLGGGISTDTQYF.

The gene calls are TRBV28 and TRBJ2-1, with 9 bases aligning to TRBD1. Germline V lookup: CDR1 MDHEN, CDR2 SYDVKM. The CDR3 has 15 amino acids. Unmatched junction bases numbered 13, after V lost 8 bases and J lost 8 bases. The CDR3 here is CASPPRTGVFDEQFF. CDR3 in DNA: TGTGCCAGCCCCCCCCGGACAGGGGTTTTTGATGAGCAGTTCTTC.

In DNA, the CDR3 is TGTGCCACCAGCAGAGATAGGACACTCGGGAGTAAGACCCAGTACTTC. It translates to CATSRDRTLGSKTQYF. This chain links TRBV15 with TRBJ2-5; D is possibly TRBD2 (6 bases). The CDR3 has 16 residues. V lost 0 bases and J lost 6, with 17 bases in between. The V gene's germline CDR1 is LNHNV and CDR2 YYDKDF (reference sequence).

This clonotype appeared a few times. The chain couples TRBV20-1 to TRBJ2-3; D is perhaps TRBD1 (6 bases). CDR3 length equals 13 residues. V was shortened by 6 bases and J by 1 base, with 11 bases between the two germline ends. CDR1 is DFQATT, CDR2 SNEGSKA, per germline (reference sequence). The CDR3 DNA sequence: TGCAGTGCCGAGGACAGTCGCACAGATACGCAGTATTTT. Translated, it gives CSAEDSRTDTQYF.

This clonotype has just a few counts. This chain links TRBV7-6 with TRBJ2-5; perhaps TRBD1 as D (6 bases). Germline V lookup: CDR1 SGHVS, CDR2 FNYEAQ. The CDR3 contains 13 residues. The V gene lost 2 bases and the J gene lost 4 bases, with 8 bases spanning the gap. The CDR3 region is CASSLRGTETQYF. CDR3 bases: TGTGCCAGCAGCTTAAGGGGGACAGAGACCCAGTACTTC.

The gene calls are TRBV7-2 and TRBJ2-1; TRBD2 matches at 7 bases. Germline assignment: CDR1 SGHTA and CDR2 FQGNSA. This CDR3 contains 15 residues. Trimming cost V 5 bases and J 5 bases; bases outside gene matches: 9. In nucleotides, the CDR3 is TGTGCCAGCAGCATCGGGACTACGTATGACAATGAGCAGTTCTTC. Protein: CASSIGTTYDNEQFF.

This clonotype was recorded many times. The V gene is TRBV7-9, the J gene TRBJ1-1; D is undetermined. Germline V gene data show CDR1 as SEHNR and CDR2 as FQNEAQ (reference sequence). V lost 4 bases and J lost 4, with 13 bases in between. The CDR3 contains 14 residues. CDR3 residues: CASSSWVFGTEAFF. The CDR3 DNA reads TGTGCCAGCAGCTCTTGGGTATTTGGCACTGAAGCTTTCTTT. Full variable domain (rest looked up from reference TRBV7-9 and TRBJ1-1): DTGVSQNPRHKITKRGQNVTFRCDPISEHNRLYWYRQTLGQGPEFLTYFQNEAQLEKSRLLSDRFSAERPKGSFSTLEIQRTEQGDSAMYLCASSSWVFGTEAFFGQGTRLTVV.

The sample holds a few counts of this clonotype. V gene TRBV12-3 or TRBV12-4 combines with J gene TRBJ2-1; 10 nucleotides match TRBD2. The J segment lost 3 bases and the V segment lost 2 bases, leaving 4 bases of the junction unmatched. CDR3 length: 16 residues. The CDR3 loop is CASSLLAGALYNEQFF. DNA for the CDR3: TGTGCCAGCAGTTTACTAGCGGGGGCTCTCTACAATGAGCAGTTCTTC.

This rearrangement joins TRBV12-3 or TRBV12-4 to TRBJ1-2; D unresolved. V dropped 6 bases and J dropped 3 bases, with 14 bases sitting between them. The CDR3 is 14 residues long. CDR3 coding DNA: TGTGCCAGCAGCCTGAGGTCCGGTCACTATGGCTACACCTTC. It codes for CASSLRSGHYGYTF.

In its sample, this clonotype was seen many times. The genes are TRBV6-6 and TRBJ1-1; D is undetermined. This CDR3 is built from 14 residues. Germline CDR1 is MNHNY and CDR2 is SVGAGI (reference sequence). Trimming removed 0 bases at V and 3 bases at J, with 8 bases between. In nucleotides, the CDR3 is TGTGCCAGCAGTTACTCGGGGTCCGACACTGAAGCTTTCTTT. This gives the protein CASSYSGSDTEAFF.

This clonotype has a count of ten or more. The chain is built from TRBV7-2 and TRBJ2-6; D uncertain. CDR3 length equals 19 residues. The germline V and J ends were trimmed by 1 base and 0 bases, with 16 bases remaining between them. Germline V gene data show CDR1 as SGHTA and CDR2 as FQGNSA. The CDR3 DNA follows: TGTGCCAGCAGCTTAGTTCACCGCGGCCCCAACTCTGGGGCCAACGTCCTGACTTTC. It yields the protein CASSLVHRGPNSGANVLTF.

There are a few counts of this clonotype. CDR3 protein: CASSEVGDPNSPLHF. CDR3 nucleotides: TGTGCCAGCAGTGAAGTCGGGGACCCCAATTCACCCCTCCACTTT. V usage is TRBV6-1 and J usage is TRBJ1-6, with D possibly being TRBD1 (5 bases). CDR1 and CDR2 from the germline V gene are MNHNS and SASEGT. CDR3 size: 15 residues. Between the trimmed V and J ends, which lost 1 base and 7 bases, there was a span of 11 bases.

This clonotype was counted a few times. The CDR3 protein is CASSSGNFEGETQYF. The DNA of the CDR3 is TGCGCCAGCAGCTCCGGGAACTTCGAAGGGGAGACCCAGTACTTC. The gene calls are TRBV5-1 and TRBJ2-5; D is possibly TRBD2 (5 bases). CDR3 size: 15 residues. The V gene lost 3 bases and the J gene lost 5 bases, with 17 bases spanning the gap. The germline gives CDR1 SGHRS, CDR2 YFSETQ.

This clonotype appeared many times. The chain combines TRBV12-3 or TRBV12-4 with TRBJ1-2; D is possibly TRBD1 (6 bases). V was clipped by 7 bases and J by 4 bases, with 16 bases between them. The CDR3 is 14 amino acids. The CDR3 sequence is CASTNTGLSYGYTF. DNA for the CDR3: TGTGCCAGCACCAACACAGGGTTGAGCTATGGCTACACCTTC.

This clonotype came up many times. This sequence joins TRBV7-2 and TRBJ2-7, with 7 positions matching TRBD2. V lost 3 bases and J lost 5; bases outside the gene matches: 7. The CDR3 has 14 residues. Germline CDR1 and CDR2: SGHTA and FQGNSA. The CDR3 spells CASSLRGGLNEQYF. The CDR3 DNA reads TGTGCCAGCAGCTTGCGGGGAGGGCTCAACGAGCAGTACTTC.

V gene TRBV6-2 or TRBV6-3 combines with J gene TRBJ1-1; maybe TRBD1 (6 bases). Germline loops: CDR1 MNHEY, CDR2 SVGEGT. This CDR3 contains 12 residues. V lost 10 bases, J lost 1 base, and 10 bases lay in between. The DNA of the CDR3 is TGTGCCACCGGGACACCGAACACTGAAGCTTTCTTT. Protein: CATGTPNTEAFF.

There are a few counts of this clonotype. The V gene is TRBV11-3, the J gene TRBJ2-1, with 8 positions matching TRBD2. The junction had 8 bases not matched to a gene; V was cut back by 5 bases and J by 5 bases. Germline loops: CDR1 SGHNT, CDR2 YENEEA. This CDR3 contains 15 residues. The CDR3 spells CASSRRGGRNNEQFF. CDR3 nucleotides: TGTGCCAGCAGCCGACGCGGGGGGCGGAACAATGAGCAGTTCTTC.

This chain connects TRBV2 to TRBJ2-1; TRBD2 matches at 7 bases. The junction had 23 bases not matched to a gene; V was cut back by 6 bases and J by 12 bases. The CDR3 sequence is 17 residues long. Germline loops: CDR1 SNHLY, CDR2 FYNNEI. CDR3 sequence (DNA): TGTGCCAGCAGCCGGGGCCTCACGACTAGCCCACGGCATGCGCAGTTCTTC. Translating gives CASSRGLTTSPRHAQFF.

By share of the sample, this clonotype is medium-sized. V gene TRBV7-2 combines with J gene TRBJ2-6; D may be TRBD1 (6 bases). V lost 0 bases, J lost 2 bases, and 11 bases lay in between. The germline CDR1 and CDR2 sequences are SGHTA and FQGNSA. The CDR3 spans 17 residues. CDR3 sequence: CASSLAFQGPGANVLTF. In DNA, the CDR3 is TGTGCCAGCAGCTTAGCGTTTCAGGGGCCTGGGGCCAACGTCCTGACTTTC.

V gene TRBV6-2 or TRBV6-3 combines with J gene TRBJ1-2; no clear D. Germline V CDR1 and CDR2: MNHEY, SVGEGT. The CDR3 runs 14 residues. The V gene lost 0 bases and the J gene lost 8 bases, with 13 bases spanning the gap. DNA for the CDR3: TGTGCCAGCAGTTACTCCCAGCCGGTGGGCGGCTACACCTTC. Its translation: CASSYSQPVGGYTF.

This chain connects TRBV28 to TRBJ2-7; D unresolved. The CDR3 contains 13 residues. Germline lookup yields CDR1 MDHEN and CDR2 SYDVKM. Between the trimmed V and J ends, which lost 6 bases and 7 bases, there was a span of 16 bases. CDR3 DNA: TGTGCCAGCAGATTGCCCAGTGCCAGGGAGCAGTACTTC. It specifies CASRLPSAREQYF.